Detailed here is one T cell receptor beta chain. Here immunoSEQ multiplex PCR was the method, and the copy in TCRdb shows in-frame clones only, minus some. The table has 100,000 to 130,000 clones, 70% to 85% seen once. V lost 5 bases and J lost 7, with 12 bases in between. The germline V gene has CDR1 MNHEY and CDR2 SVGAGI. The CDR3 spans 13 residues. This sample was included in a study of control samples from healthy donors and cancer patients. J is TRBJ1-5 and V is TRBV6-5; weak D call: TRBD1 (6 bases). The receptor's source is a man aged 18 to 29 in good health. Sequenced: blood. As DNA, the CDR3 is TGTGCCAGCAGTACAATCACAGGGCAGCCCCAGCATTTT. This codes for CASSTITGQPQHF.